This TCR beta chain was captured by sequencing in a study of early T cells in non-severe SARS-CoV-2 infection (TCRdb year 2021). Regarding the study in general: Because TCR sequencing relied on bulk RNA taken from unsorted whole blood, pairing of alpha and beta chains was not possible.

Library preparation was by 5' RACE. The instrument was a NextSeq 500. Unique molecular identifiers were attached to individual cDNA molecules in the TCR library protocol so that sequencing error and PCR bias could be corrected. TCR alpha and beta chains were both sequenced, and the abundances of alpha and beta sequences in each sample were closely correlated with each other. In the paper's pipeline: Decombinator V4 was used to annotate TCR sequences for V gene, J gene and CDR3. Expanded TCRs were defined as changing significantly between any two time points under a Poisson model with p below 0.0001. Abundances of TCRs were expressed as counts per million after normalisation to the total number of TCRs sequenced in each sample. MAIT TCRs were defined by TRAV1-2 paired with TRAJ12, TRAJ20 or TRAJ33, and iNKT TCRs by TRAV10 paired with TRAJ18. VDJdb, accessed 1 November 2021, was searched for CMV, EBV and SARS-CoV-2 annotated TCRs, excluding TCRs annotated for multiple antigens. TCRdb itself trimmed the public reads at Q25 with fastp, ran MiXCR and retained productive beta chains. When rows share a CDR3 protein, they turn into one entry using the most common DNA and genes. Here the V and J calls rest on TCRdb's processing, not on the authors' analysis. This sample is represented by 100,000 to 150,000 distinct CDR3 sequences; around 14% of them were singletons. Roughly 22% of the sample is in the top ten clones.

The investigation overall reported the following: VDJdb matching was skewed toward anti-spike CD8 responses and likely underestimated virus-specific expansions, missing private and CD4 specificities.

In its sample, this clonotype was seen a few times. Its specific antigen is unknown. No qualities accompany the bases; no much larger clone lies one base away. A case-control design nested within a healthcare worker cohort in London, UK, was used, with weekly nasopharyngeal swab PCR tests and blood sampling performed. Healthcare workers were recruited during the week of the UK lockdown, between 23 and 31 March 2020, and followed weekly for up to roughly 15 weeks. Between the V and J ends, shortened by 8 bases and 0 bases respectively, the junction contains 11 bases. The CDR3 runs 14 residues from the cysteine to the phenylalanine. Only the CDR3 portion is preserved as DNA: 42 bases, with reading frame beginning at the first base. From the germline V gene, CDR1 is SNHLY and CDR2 is FYNNEI.

The rearrangement combines TRBV2 with TRBJ1-3; TRBD1 is possibly the D segment (5 matching bases). The receptor's source is an adult who was a healthcare worker with PCR-confirmed SARS-CoV-2 infection or an uninfected control (not recorded which). The sample was whole blood. The DNA reads TGTGCCAGCTGGGACGGCCTCTCTGGAAACACCATATATTTT. Translated, it reads CASWDGLSGNTIYF.